These T cell receptor beta chains were read from a single sample in a study of regulatory T cells in long-lasting Graves disease. MiXCR, run by TCRdb on the multiplex PCR reads, gives a single entry per CDR3 protein. The table lists about 620,000 distinct CDR3 sequences, less than 20% of them singletons. Another study also made use of these data, one on T cells in Graves' hyperthyroidism and ophthalmopathy.

This specimen was peripheral blood mononuclear cells (PBMCs), taken at new diagnosis, from a patient treated with antithyroid drugs. The receptors originated from a woman in her 30s with Graves disease. CDR3s include the opening cysteine and the closing phenylalanine or tryptophan. A D gene is named only where the DNA matches it firmly. The size field is filled for only some rows; it gives once, few, many or a size class.

cdr3_aa cdr3_nt v_call clone_size j_call d_call
CASFSQTGKETQYF TGTGCCAGCTTTTCACAAACAGGAAAAGAGACCCAGTACTTC TRBV28 many TRBJ2-5 -
CAISSGGGIYEQYF TGTGCCATCAGTAGCGGAGGGGGAATTTACGAGCAGTACTTC TRBV10-3 once TRBJ2-7 -
CASSELSATSGRAYNEQFF TGTGCCAGCAGTGAGTTAAGTGCAACTAGCGGGAGGGCCTACAATGAGCAGTTCTTC TRBV2 many TRBJ2-1 TRBD2
CSAREVGRPFGEQFF TGCAGTGCTAGAGAAGTCGGGAGGCCCTTTGGTGAGCAGTTCTTC TRBV20-1 many TRBJ2-1 TRBD2
CAWTPGLASSEQYF TGTGCCTGGACTCCGGGACTAGCGTCTTCCGAGCAGTACTTC TRBV30 - TRBJ2-7 TRBD2
CASLPLAQGPNEKLFF TGTGCCAGCTTACCCCTCGCGCAGGGCCCTAATGAAAAACTGTTTTTT TRBV2 many TRBJ1-4 -
CASSFATGRQNIQYF TGTGCCAGCAGTTTCGCTACGGGGCGCCAGAACATTCAGTACTTC TRBV27 - TRBJ2-4 -
CASKRDRDQPQHF TGTGCCAGTAAGAGAGACAGAGATCAGCCCCAGCATTTT TRBV19 - TRBJ1-5 -
CASSLSAGTVSYEQYF TGTGCCAGCAGTTTATCCGCCGGGACGGTCTCCTACGAGCAGTACTTC TRBV27 many TRBJ2-7 -
CASSKAYTIYF TGCGCCAGCAGTAAGGCGTACACCATATATTTT TRBV10-2 few TRBJ1-3 -
CASSGSFGNAQYF TGTGCCAGCAGCGGATCTTTTGGGAATGCGCAGTATTTT TRBV7-9 few TRBJ2-3 -
CASSPGGEAFF TGTGCCAGCAGCCCGGGCGGGGAAGCTTTCTTT TRBV12-3/TRBV12-4 many TRBJ1-1 -
CSAREGGGSSYNEQFF TGCAGTGCTAGAGAGGGTGGCGGGAGCTCCTACAATGAGCAGTTCTTC TRBV20-1 many TRBJ2-1 TRBD2
CATSRKRQSATNEKLFF TGTGCCACCAGCAGAAAGAGACAGAGTGCAACTAATGAAAAACTGTTTTTT TRBV15 - TRBJ1-4 -
CASSLGAGATYEQYF TGCGCCAGCAGCTTGGGGGCAGGGGCCACCTACGAGCAGTACTTC TRBV5-1 - TRBJ2-7 -
CASSPRRTGSPDAEAFF TGTGCCAGCAGTCCACGACGGACAGGGTCTCCGGACGCTGAAGCTTTCTTT TRBV28 many TRBJ1-1 TRBD1
CASSLTGTANEKLFF TGTGCCAGCAGCTTGACCGGGACAGCTAATGAAAAACTGTTTTTT TRBV7-3 few TRBJ1-4 TRBD1
CASSQYLPPDTQYF TGTGCCAGCAGCCAATATTTACCCCCAGATACGCAGTATTTT TRBV11-1 - TRBJ2-3 -
CSAASAGGPSSYEQYF TGCAGTGCCGCGAGCGCGGGAGGCCCCAGCTCCTACGAGCAGTACTTC TRBV20-1 - TRBJ2-7 TRBD2
CASSRMTASYEQYF TGCGCCAGCAGCCGGATGACCGCCTCCTACGAGCAGTACTTC TRBV5-1 many TRBJ2-7 -
CASSQADRRLGELFF TGTGCCAGCAGCCAAGCGGACAGGCGGCTCGGGGAGCTGTTTTTT TRBV3-1 few TRBJ2-2 TRBD1
CASSEPGATEAFF TGCGCCAGCAGTGAGCCAGGGGCCACTGAAGCTTTCTTT TRBV10-1 many TRBJ1-1 -
CAWSNLGRGTYNEQFF TGTGCCTGGAGTAACCTAGGGCGGGGGACCTACAATGAGCAGTTCTTC TRBV30 - TRBJ2-1 TRBD2
CASSDWGQADTYEQYF TGTGCCAGCAGTGATTGGGGACAGGCGGACACCTACGAGCAGTACTTC TRBV6-1 many TRBJ2-7 TRBD1
CASSAPGGDYGYTF TGTGCCAGCAGCGCCCCAGGGGGGGACTATGGCTACACCTTC TRBV9 - TRBJ1-2 TRBD1
CASSPRDRDNYGYTF TGTGCCAGCAGCCCCCGGGACAGGGACAACTATGGCTACACCTTC TRBV4-2 - TRBJ1-2 TRBD1
CSARDDRVPPYEQYF TGCAGTGCTAGAGACGACAGGGTGCCCCCCTACGAGCAGTACTTC TRBV20-1 - TRBJ2-7 TRBD1
CASSLTAGVLSTDTQYF TGCGCCAGCAGCTTGACAGCGGGAGTTCTGAGCACAGATACGCAGTATTTT TRBV5-1 few TRBJ2-3 TRBD2
CASSILAGRDEQYF TGTGCCAGCAGCATCCTAGCGGGAAGAGACGAGCAGTACTTC TRBV6-1 few TRBJ2-7 TRBD2
CASSNRRTGQETQYF TGTGCCAGCAGCAACCGAAGGACAGGTCAAGAGACCCAGTACTTC TRBV7-8 - TRBJ2-5 TRBD1
CACRGQWAFF TGTGCCTGCCGGGGTCAGTGGGCTTTCTTT TRBV28 many TRBJ1-1 -
CASSFDITPTNTGELFF TGCGCCAGCAGCTTCGACATAACACCGACGAACACCGGGGAGCTGTTTTTT TRBV5-1 few TRBJ2-2 -
CSARTPRGGASNEQFF TGCAGTGCTAGAACACCACGGGGGGGCGCTTCGAATGAGCAGTTCTTC TRBV20-1 many TRBJ2-1 TRBD2
CASSLDWGTQETQYF TGTGCCAGCAGCTTAGATTGGGGGACTCAAGAGACCCAGTACTTC TRBV11-2 many TRBJ2-5 -
CASSQGTGKGSYNEQFF TGTGCCAGCAGCCAAGGGACGGGCAAGGGTTCCTACAATGAGCAGTTCTTC TRBV14 - TRBJ2-1 -
CASSWGAGRTGELFF TGTGCCAGCAGCTGGGGGGCGGGCCGCACCGGGGAGCTGTTTTTT TRBV7-2 few TRBJ2-2 -
CASSPHPDFEAFF TGTGCCAGCAGCCCTCACCCGGACTTTGAAGCTTTCTTT TRBV9 many TRBJ1-1 -
CAWTQLAAETQYF TGTGCCTGGACCCAACTAGCGGCGGAGACCCAGTACTTC TRBV30 - TRBJ2-5 TRBD2
CASSVEDTQETQYF TGTGCCAGCAGCGTTGAGGACACACAAGAGACCCAGTACTTC TRBV9 few TRBJ2-5 -
CASSYRGPNTGELFF TGTGCCAGCAGTTATCGGGGCCCTAACACCGGGGAGCTGTTTTTT TRBV6-2/TRBV6-3 - TRBJ2-2 -
CASSHPSGRAVDEQFF TGTGCCAGCAGTCACCCGAGCGGGAGGGCCGTGGATGAGCAGTTCTTC TRBV6-2/TRBV6-3 many TRBJ2-1 TRBD2
CASSLDQAGEGTDTQYF TGTGCCAGCAGCTTAGATCAGGCAGGGGAGGGCACAGATACGCAGTATTTT TRBV7-2 - TRBJ2-3 -
CASSLDSSGEQYF TGCGCCAGCAGCTTGGACAGTAGTGGCGAGCAGTACTTC TRBV5-1 few TRBJ2-7 -
CSASKYPEAFF TGCAGTGCTTCAAAATACCCCGAAGCTTTCTTT TRBV20-1 many TRBJ1-1 -
CASSRLAGEQYF TGTGCCAGCAGCCGACTAGCGGGAGAGCAGTACTTC TRBV3-1 many TRBJ2-7 TRBD2
CASSPWTDYSNQPQHF TGTGCCAGCAGCCCCTGGACGGACTATAGCAATCAGCCCCAGCATTTT TRBV7-2 - TRBJ1-5 -
CASSALGINEQFF TGTGCCAGCAGTGCATTGGGGATCAATGAGCAGTTCTTC TRBV2 few TRBJ2-1 -
CASGKEFTYNEQFF TGTGCTAGCGGAAAGGAGTTCACCTACAATGAGCAGTTCTTC TRBV27 many TRBJ2-1 -
CSAWDSGSYEQYF TGCAGTGCTTGGGACAGCGGGTCCTACGAGCAGTACTTC TRBV20-1 once TRBJ2-7 -
CASTTDPAKNIQYF TGTGCCAGCACCACGGACCCAGCCAAAAACATTCAGTACTTC TRBV28 many TRBJ2-4 -
CASMRLQLTDTQYF TGTGCCAGCATGCGTTTACAGCTCACAGATACGCAGTATTTT TRBV27 many TRBJ2-3 -
CASSLNLAGEQYF TGTGCCAGCAGCTTAAATCTAGCCGGCGAGCAGTACTTC TRBV7-2 - TRBJ2-7 -